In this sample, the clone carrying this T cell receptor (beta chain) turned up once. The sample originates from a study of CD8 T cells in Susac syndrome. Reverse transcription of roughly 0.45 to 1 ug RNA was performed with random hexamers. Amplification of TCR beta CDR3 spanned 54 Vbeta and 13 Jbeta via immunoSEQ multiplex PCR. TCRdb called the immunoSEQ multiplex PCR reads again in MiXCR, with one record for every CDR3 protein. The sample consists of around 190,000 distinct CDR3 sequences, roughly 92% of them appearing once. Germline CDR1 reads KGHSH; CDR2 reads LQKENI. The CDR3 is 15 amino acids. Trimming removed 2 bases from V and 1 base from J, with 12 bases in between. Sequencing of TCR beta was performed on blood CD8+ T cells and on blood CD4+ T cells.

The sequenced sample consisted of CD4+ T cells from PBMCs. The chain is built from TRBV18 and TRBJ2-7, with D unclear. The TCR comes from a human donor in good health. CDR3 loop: CASSPRGASSYEQYF. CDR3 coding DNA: TGTGCCAGCTCACCAAGAGGAGCCAGTTCCTACGAGCAGTACTTC.